Sequencing of this TCR beta chain was carried out in a study of Graves' ophthalmopathy and Graves' hyperthyroidism. The TCR beta CDR3 regions underwent amplification from RNA transcripts. The workflow started with a first-round RT-PCR run with HTBI primers and then moved on to a second-round multiplex PCR. TCRdb re-called the multiplex PCR reads through MiXCR, storing one row per CDR3 protein. This sample has over 650,000 distinct CDR3 sequences, with 35% to 45% found just once. Germline CDR1 SGHAT, CDR2 FQDESV (reference sequence). This CDR3 region has 13 residues. V was pared by 1 base and J by 10 bases, with 13 bases between.

The chain joins TRBV11-1 to TRBJ1-2, with no clear D. Specimen: peripheral blood. The TCR originated in an adult man with Graves' ophthalmopathy. In nucleotides, the CDR3 is TGTGCCAGCAGCTTAGGGACGGCGTTTGACTACACCTTC. It translates to CASSLGTAFDYTF.